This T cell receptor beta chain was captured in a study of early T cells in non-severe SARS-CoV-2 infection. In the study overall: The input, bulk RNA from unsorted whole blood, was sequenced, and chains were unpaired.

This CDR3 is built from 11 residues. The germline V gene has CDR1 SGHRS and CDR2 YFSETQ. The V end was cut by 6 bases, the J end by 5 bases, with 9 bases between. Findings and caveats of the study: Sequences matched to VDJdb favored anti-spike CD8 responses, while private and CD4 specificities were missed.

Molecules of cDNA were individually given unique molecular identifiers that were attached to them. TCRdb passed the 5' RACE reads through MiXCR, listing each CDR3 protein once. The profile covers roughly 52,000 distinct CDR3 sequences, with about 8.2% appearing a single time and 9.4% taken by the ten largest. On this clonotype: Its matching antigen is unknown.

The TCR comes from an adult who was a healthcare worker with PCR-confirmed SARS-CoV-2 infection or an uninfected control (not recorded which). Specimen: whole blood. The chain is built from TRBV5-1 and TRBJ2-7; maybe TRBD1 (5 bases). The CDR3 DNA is TGCGCCAGCAACCAGGGAAACGAGCAGTACTTC. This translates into CASNQGNEQYF.